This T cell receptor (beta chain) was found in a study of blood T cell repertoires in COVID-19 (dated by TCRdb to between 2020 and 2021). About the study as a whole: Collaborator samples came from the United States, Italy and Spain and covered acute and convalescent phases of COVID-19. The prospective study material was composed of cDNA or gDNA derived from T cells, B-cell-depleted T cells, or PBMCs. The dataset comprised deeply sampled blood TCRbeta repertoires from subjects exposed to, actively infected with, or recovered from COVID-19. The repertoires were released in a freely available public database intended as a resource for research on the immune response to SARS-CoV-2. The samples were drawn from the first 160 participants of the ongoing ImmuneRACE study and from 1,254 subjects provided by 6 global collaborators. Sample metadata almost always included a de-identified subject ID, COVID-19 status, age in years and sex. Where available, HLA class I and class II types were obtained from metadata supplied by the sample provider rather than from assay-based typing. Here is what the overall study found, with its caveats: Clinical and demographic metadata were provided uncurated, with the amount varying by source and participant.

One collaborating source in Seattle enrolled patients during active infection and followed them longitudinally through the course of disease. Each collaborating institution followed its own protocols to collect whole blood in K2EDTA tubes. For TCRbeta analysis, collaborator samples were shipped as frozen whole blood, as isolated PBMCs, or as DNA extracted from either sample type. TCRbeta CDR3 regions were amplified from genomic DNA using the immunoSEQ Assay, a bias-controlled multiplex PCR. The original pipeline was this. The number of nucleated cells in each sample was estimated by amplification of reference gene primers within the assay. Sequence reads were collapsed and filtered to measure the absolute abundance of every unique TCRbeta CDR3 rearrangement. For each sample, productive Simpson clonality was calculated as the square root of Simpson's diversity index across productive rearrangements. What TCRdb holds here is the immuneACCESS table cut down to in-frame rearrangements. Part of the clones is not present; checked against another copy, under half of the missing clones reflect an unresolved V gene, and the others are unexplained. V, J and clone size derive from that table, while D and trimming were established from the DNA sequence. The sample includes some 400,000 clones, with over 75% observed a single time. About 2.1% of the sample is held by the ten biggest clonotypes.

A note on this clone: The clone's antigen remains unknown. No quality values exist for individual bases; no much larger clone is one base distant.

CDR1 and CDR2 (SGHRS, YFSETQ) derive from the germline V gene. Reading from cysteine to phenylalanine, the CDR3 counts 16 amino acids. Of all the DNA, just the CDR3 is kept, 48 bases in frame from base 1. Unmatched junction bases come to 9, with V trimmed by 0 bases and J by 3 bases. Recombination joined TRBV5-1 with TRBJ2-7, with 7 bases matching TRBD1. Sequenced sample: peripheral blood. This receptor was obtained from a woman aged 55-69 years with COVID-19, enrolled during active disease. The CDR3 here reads CASSLEMGQTNYEQYF. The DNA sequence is TGCGCCAGCAGCTTGGAAATGGGACAGACTAACTACGAGCAGTACTTC.